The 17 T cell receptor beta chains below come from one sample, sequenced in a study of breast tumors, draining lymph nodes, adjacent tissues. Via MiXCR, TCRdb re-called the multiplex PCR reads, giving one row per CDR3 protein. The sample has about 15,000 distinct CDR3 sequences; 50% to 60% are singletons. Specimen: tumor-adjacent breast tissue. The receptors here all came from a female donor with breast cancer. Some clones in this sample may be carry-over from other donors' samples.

The CDR3 DNA is TGCAGTGCTAGTATCAGTCCCAGCCAGAGGTATGGCTACACCTTC. As protein: CSASISPSQRYGYTF. The rearrangement uses TRBV20-1 and TRBJ1-2; D gene ambiguous. Germline V gene sequence: CDR1 DFQATT, CDR2 SNEGSKA (reference sequence). V lost 3 bases and J 5 bases, leaving 19 bases between the germline ends. The CDR3 spans 15 residues.

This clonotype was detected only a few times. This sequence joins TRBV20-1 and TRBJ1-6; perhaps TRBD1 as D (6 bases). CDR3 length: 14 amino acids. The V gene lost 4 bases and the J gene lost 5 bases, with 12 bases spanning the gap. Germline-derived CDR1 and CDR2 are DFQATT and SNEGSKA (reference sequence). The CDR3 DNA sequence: TGCAGTGCTACTTCAGGGGTCCATAATTCACCCCTCCACTTT. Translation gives CSATSGVHNSPLHF.

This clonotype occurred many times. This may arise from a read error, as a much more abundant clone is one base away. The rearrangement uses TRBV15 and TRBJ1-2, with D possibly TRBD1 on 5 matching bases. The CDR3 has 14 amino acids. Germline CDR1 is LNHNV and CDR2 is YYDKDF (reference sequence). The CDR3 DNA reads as TGTGCCACCAGCAGAAGACAGACTAACTGTGGCTACACCTTC. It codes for CATSRRQTNCGYTF.

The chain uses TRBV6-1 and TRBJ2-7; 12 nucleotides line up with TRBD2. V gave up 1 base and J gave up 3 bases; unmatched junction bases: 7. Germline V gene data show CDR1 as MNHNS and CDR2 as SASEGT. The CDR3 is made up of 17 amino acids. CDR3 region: CASSEVRLAGEVYEQYF. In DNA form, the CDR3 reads TGTGCCAGCAGTGAAGTGAGACTAGCGGGAGAGGTCTACGAGCAGTACTTC.

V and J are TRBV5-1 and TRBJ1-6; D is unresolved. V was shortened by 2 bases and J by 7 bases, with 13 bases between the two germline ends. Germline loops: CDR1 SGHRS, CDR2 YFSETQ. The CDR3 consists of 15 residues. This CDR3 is CASSFGRSANSPLHF. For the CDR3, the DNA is TGCGCCAGCAGCTTCGGTCGCAGCGCCAATTCACCCCTCCACTTT.

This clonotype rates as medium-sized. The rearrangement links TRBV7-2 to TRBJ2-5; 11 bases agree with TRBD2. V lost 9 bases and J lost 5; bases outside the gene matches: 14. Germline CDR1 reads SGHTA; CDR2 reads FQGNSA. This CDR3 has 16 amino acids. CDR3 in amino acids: CASKPRLAGKLETQYF. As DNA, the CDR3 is TGTGCCAGTAAGCCCCGACTAGCGGGGAAGTTGGAGACCCAGTACTTC.

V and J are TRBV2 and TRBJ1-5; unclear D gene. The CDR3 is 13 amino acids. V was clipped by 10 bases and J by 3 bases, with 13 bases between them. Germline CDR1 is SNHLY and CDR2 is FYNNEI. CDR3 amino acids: CATLDTNNQPQHF. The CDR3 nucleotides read TGTGCCACCTTAGACACAAACAATCAGCCCCAGCATTTT.

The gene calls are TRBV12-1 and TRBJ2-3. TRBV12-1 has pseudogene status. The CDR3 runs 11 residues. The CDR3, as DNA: TGTGCCAGCTCCATCACGGATACGCAGTATTTT. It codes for CASSITDTQYF.

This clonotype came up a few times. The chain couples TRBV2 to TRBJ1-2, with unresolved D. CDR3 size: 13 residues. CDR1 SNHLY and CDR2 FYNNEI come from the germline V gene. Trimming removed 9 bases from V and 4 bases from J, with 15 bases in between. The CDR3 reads CARERAEGYGYTF. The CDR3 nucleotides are TGTGCCAGAGAAAGGGCAGAAGGCTATGGCTACACCTTC. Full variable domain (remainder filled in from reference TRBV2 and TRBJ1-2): EPEVTQTPSHQVTQMGQEVILRCVPISNHLYFYWYRQILGQKVEFLVSFYNNEISEKSEIFDDQFSVERPDGSNFTLKIRSTKLEDSAMYFCARERAEGYGYTFGSGTRLTVV.

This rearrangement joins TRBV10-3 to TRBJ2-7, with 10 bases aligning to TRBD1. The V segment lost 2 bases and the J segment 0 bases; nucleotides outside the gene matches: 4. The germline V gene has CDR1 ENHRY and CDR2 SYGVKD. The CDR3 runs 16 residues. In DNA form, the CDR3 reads TGTGCCATCAGTGAGCCCGGGACAGGGGTCTCCTACGAGCAGTACTTC. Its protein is CAISEPGTGVSYEQYF.

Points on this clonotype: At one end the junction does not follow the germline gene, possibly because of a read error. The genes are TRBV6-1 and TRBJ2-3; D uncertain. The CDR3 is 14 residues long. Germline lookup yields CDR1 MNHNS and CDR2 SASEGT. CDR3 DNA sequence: TGTGCCAGCGGCGGCGCCCTAGACGTAGATACGCGGTATTTT. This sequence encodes CASGGALDVDTRYF.

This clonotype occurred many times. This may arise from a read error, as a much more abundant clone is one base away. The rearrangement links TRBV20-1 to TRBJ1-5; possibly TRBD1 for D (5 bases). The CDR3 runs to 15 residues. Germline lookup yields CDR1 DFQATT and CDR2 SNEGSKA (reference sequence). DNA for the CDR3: TGCAGTGCTCAGTCGGGGGGTGAGAGCACTCAGCCCCAGCATTTT. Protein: CSAQSGGESTQPQHF.

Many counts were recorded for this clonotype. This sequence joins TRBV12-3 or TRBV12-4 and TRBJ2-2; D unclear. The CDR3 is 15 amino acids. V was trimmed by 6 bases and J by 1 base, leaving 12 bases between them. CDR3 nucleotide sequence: TGTGCCAGCAGGACCCCTACACTGAACACCGGGGAGCTGTTTTTT. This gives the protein CASRTPTLNTGELFF.

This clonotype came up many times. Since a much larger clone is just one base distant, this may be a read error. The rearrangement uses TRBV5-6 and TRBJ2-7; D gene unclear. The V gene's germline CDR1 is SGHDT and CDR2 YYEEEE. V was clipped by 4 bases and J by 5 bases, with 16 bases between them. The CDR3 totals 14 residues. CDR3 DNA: TGTGCCAGCAGCCCCGACCCTGCGGCCGACGAGCAGTACTTC. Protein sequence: CASSPDPAADEQYF.

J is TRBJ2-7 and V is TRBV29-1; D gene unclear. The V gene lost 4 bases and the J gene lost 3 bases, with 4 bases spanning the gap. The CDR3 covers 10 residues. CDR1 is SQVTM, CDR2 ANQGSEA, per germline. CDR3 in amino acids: CSVGNYEQYF. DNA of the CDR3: TGCAGCGTTGGAAACTACGAGCAGTACTTC.

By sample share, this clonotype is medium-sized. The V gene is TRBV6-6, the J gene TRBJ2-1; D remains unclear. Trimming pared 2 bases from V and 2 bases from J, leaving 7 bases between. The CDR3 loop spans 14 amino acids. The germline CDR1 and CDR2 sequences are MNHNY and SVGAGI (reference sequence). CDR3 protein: CASSYNGAYNEQFF. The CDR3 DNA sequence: TGTGCCAGCAGTTACAATGGGGCCTACAATGAGCAGTTCTTC.

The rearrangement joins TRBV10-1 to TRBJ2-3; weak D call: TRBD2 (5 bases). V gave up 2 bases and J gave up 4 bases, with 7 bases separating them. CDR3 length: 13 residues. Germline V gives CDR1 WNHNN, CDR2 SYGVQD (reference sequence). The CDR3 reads CASSEGGADTQYF. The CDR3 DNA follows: TGCGCCAGCAGTGAGGGAGGTGCAGATACGCAGTATTTT.